These 14 T cell receptor beta chains originate from one sample sequenced in a study of T cell responses to AZD1222 COVID-19 vaccine. Data came from immunoSEQ multiplex PCR; TCRdb stores just in-frame clones and leaves some out. The sample lists some 96,000 clones; 88% were seen once. This sample comprised peripheral blood, obtained 28 days after the second AZD1222 dose. The receptors derive from an adult who received the AZD1222 COVID-19 vaccine.

The J gene is TRBJ2-1, the V gene TRBV5-4; 7 bases are shared with TRBD1. Germline CDR1 reads SGHNT; CDR2 reads YYREEE (reference sequence). With V trimmed by 2 bases and J by 8 bases, 4 bases remained unmatched. This CDR3 comprises 13 residues. The CDR3 loop is CASSFPGGDEQFF. CDR3 nucleotide sequence: TGTGCCAGCAGCTTCCCAGGGGGAGATGAGCAGTTCTTC.

The J gene is TRBJ2-7, the V gene TRBV27; a possible D gene is TRBD2 (5 bases). V was clipped by 2 bases and J by 5 bases, with 10 bases between them. This CDR3 spans 13 amino acids. Germline assignment: CDR1 MNHEY and CDR2 SMNVEV (reference sequence). The CDR3 protein is CASSLTRVNEQYF. The CDR3 region has the DNA TGTGCCAGCAGTTTAACGAGGGTGAACGAGCAGTACTTC.

The chain is built from TRBV10-3 and TRBJ2-1, with D hard to call. V lost 10 bases, J lost 7 bases, and 11 bases lay in between. Germline CDR1 reads ENHRY; CDR2 reads SYGVKD. CDR3 length: 11 amino acids. As DNA, the CDR3 is TGTGCCACCTCGTTCGGTAATGAGCAGTTCTTC. It codes for CATSFGNEQFF.

The V and J genes are TRBV5-1 and TRBJ2-1; the match to TRBD2 covers 9 bases. Germline CDR1 reads SGHRS; CDR2 reads YFSETQ. Trimming removed 4 bases from V and 5 bases from J; junction bases left unmatched: 7. CDR3 length equals 15 residues. The DNA for the CDR3 is TGCGCCAGCAGCAGCTTGGGACTAGCCCACAATGAGCAGTTCTTC. Its protein is CASSSLGLAHNEQFF.

The rearrangement links TRBV6-1 to TRBJ1-1, with D uncertain. V lost 0 bases to trimming and J lost 4 bases, with 12 bases between them. The CDR3 consists of 15 residues. CDR1 is MNHNS, CDR2 SASEGT, per germline. CDR3 nucleotides: TGTGCCAGCAGTGAAGCTTCGGCAGGTAGCACTGAAGCTTTCTTT. Translating it yields CASSEASAGSTEAFF.

This chain uses TRBV4-1 with TRBJ2-2, with 14 positions matching TRBD2. CDR1 and CDR2 from the germline V gene are MGHRA and YSYEKL. With 3 bases clipped from V and 1 base from J, the junction kept 10 bases outside the gene matches. The CDR3 consists of 20 residues. CDR3 amino acids: CASSHDLRGLAGVNTGELFF. The CDR3 DNA is TGCGCCAGCAGCCACGATCTCCGGGGACTAGCGGGAGTGAACACCGGGGAGCTGTTTTTT.

V is TRBV9 and J is TRBJ2-7; D uncertain. CDR3 length equals 14 residues. Germline assignment: CDR1 SGDLS and CDR2 YYNGEE. The ends were cut back, 2 bases at V and 3 bases at J, with 12 bases in the middle. In DNA form, the CDR3 reads TGTGCCAGCAGCGTGAGTAGGGAAAGCTACGAGCAGTACTTC. As protein: CASSVSRESYEQYF.

To note about this clone: This sample also contains other DNA sequences that code for the same CDR3. The V and J genes are TRBV6-1 and TRBJ1-5; D ambiguous. In germline, CDR1 is MNHNS, CDR2 SASEGT. With 3 bases removed from V and 0 bases from J, the gap between germline ends came to 3 bases. The CDR3 is 13 amino acids. The CDR3 loop reads CASSDNSNQPQHF. The CDR3 DNA is TGTGCCAGCAGTGACAATAGCAATCAGCCCCAGCATTTT.

The V and J genes are TRBV15 and TRBJ1-1, with 9 bases lining up with TRBD1. The V gene end was trimmed by 1 base and the J gene end by 11 bases; junction bases not matched to a gene: 11. There are 15 residues in the CDR3. The germline V gene has CDR1 LNHNV and CDR2 YYDKDF (reference sequence). CDR3 in amino acids: CATSRAGTGSVWAFF. CDR3 bases: TGTGCCACCAGCAGAGCCGGGACAGGGTCGGTATGGGCTTTCTTT.

The gene calls are TRBV5-1 and TRBJ2-7; 8 nucleotides agree with TRBD1. The length of the CDR3 is 16 residues. Germline values: CDR1 SGHRS, CDR2 YFSETQ. Trimming removed 4 bases from V and 0 bases from J; junction bases left unmatched: 9. The CDR3 region has the DNA TGCGCCAGCAGCGGGATGACAGGGGTTTCCTCCTACGAGCAGTACTTC. Amino acid sequence: CASSGMTGVSSYEQYF.

In its sample, this clone ranks as medium-sized. V gene TRBV2 combines with J gene TRBJ1-2; possible D gene TRBD1, 5 bases. V was cut by 1 base and J by 8 bases, with 17 bases left in between. Per germline, CDR1 SNHLY and CDR2 FYNNEI. The CDR3 extends over 15 amino acids. The CDR3 sequence: CASSEGGLNLRGYTF. The CDR3 region has the DNA TGTGCCAGCAGTGAAGGGGGCCTAAACCTTCGGGGCTACACCTTC. The variable domain in full, completed from reference TRBV2 and TRBJ1-2, reads EPEVTQTPSHQVTQMGQEVILRCVPISNHLYFYWYRQILGQKVEFLVSFYNNEISEKSEIFDDQFSVERPDGSNFTLKIRSTKLEDSAMYFCASSEGGLNLRGYTFGSGTRLTVV.

V is TRBV28 and J is TRBJ1-6, with D uncertain. The CDR3 covers 11 residues. Germline V gene sequence: CDR1 MDHEN, CDR2 SYDVKM. The V end lost 5 bases, the J end lost 6 bases, and 2 bases lay between the germline ends. CDR3 residues: CASSPNSPLHF. The CDR3 nucleotides are TGTGCCAGCAGTCCTAATTCACCCCTCCACTTT.

The rearrangement links TRBV12-5 to TRBJ2-5; 9 bases are shared with TRBD1. The CDR3 totals 16 residues. From germline, CDR1 is LGHNT and CDR2 FRNRAP. V was pared by 1 base and J by 2 bases, with 5 bases of the junction left unmatched. This CDR3 is CASGLGGQGLQETQYF. CDR3 sequence (DNA): TGTGCTAGTGGTTTGGGAGGACAGGGGTTGCAAGAGACCCAGTACTTC.

V usage is TRBV7-3 and J usage is TRBJ2-1; 10 bases are shared with TRBD2. This CDR3 region has 14 residues. Germline V CDR1 and CDR2: SGHTA, FQGTGA. V trimming: 5 bases; J trimming: 9 bases; junction bases outside the gene matches: 7. DNA of the CDR3: TGTGCCAGCAGCCCCCTAGCGGGAGTCGGTGAGCAGTTCTTC. This translates into CASSPLAGVGEQFF.